This T cell receptor (beta chain) was sequenced for a study of T cells in Graves' hyperthyroidism and ophthalmopathy. The CDR3 covers 13 residues. Looked up from germline, CDR1 is KGHDR and CDR2 is SFDVKD. The source material, RNA transcripts, was used to amplify TCR beta CDR3 regions. HTBI primers drove first-round RT-PCR of the TCR CDR3. One entry per CDR3 protein, called by TCRdb with MiXCR from the multiplex PCR reads. The repertoire has about 180,000 distinct CDR3 sequences, around 15% of them found once; the top ten carry under 35%. Fresh 10 ml peripheral blood yielded PBMCs. Points on this clonotype: One junction end does not reproduce the germline sequence, and a read error may be involved.

This rearrangement joins TRBV24-1 to TRBJ1-2; D might be TRBD1 (5 bases). The sequencing sample was made of blood. This TCR was recovered from a woman in her forties or fifties with Graves' hyperthyroidism. In DNA form, the CDR3 reads TGTGTCACCAGTAGGGCAGGGACTAATGGCTACACCTTC. It encodes CVTSRAGTNGYTF.